A selection of T cell receptor beta chains follows, all from one sample in a study of cytomegalovirus exposure and HLA in healthy donors. The data were produced by immunoSEQ multiplex PCR, yet TCRdb's version contains in-frame clones alone and is incomplete. Here the sample spans about 360,000 clones, roughly 89% being singletons. The sample taken for sequencing was PBMCs. The source of these receptors is a woman between 18 and 29 years old in good health and CMV-seronegative. Each CDR3 is given with its conserved first and last residue. D genes are given only for firm matches. Part of the rows lack a size; the others show once, few, many or a class for expanded clones.

TGTGCCAGCAGTGAGGGGGGACCTAACTATGGCTACACCTTC	CASSEGGPNYGYTF	TRBJ1-2	NA	NA	14	TRBV2
TGTGCCAGCAGTCCCGCCGGGACTAGCTCATACAATGAGCAGTTCTTC	CASSPAGTSSYNEQFF	TRBJ2-1	TRBD2	NA	16	TRBV28
TGTGCCAGCAGAGCAGCGAATTCCGGGGGGAGGGAGCAGTTCTTC	CASRAANSGGREQFF	TRBJ2-1	TRBD2	NA	15	TRBV28
TGTGCCACCAGCAGACCGAGGACAGGACCTAGACTAAGCGGGAGTTTCGAGCAGTACTTC	CATSRPRTGPRLSGSFEQYF	TRBJ2-7	NA	NA	20	TRBV15
TGCGCCAGCAGCTTAAGCCCAAACAGGGGATGGTCAGCTTTCTTT	CASSLSPNRGWSAFF	TRBJ1-1	TRBD1	NA	15	TRBV5-1
TGCAGCGTTCGAGGACTAGCGGGAGGTACCGGGGAGCTGTTTTTT	CSVRGLAGGTGELFF	TRBJ2-2	TRBD2	NA	15	TRBV29-1
TGTGCCAGCAGTTTAAGGTCGGGGTTCTCCTACAATGAGCAGTTCTTC	CASSLRSGFSYNEQFF	TRBJ2-1	NA	NA	16	TRBV28
TGCGCCAGCAGCCCCAAAGGGGGATCACCCCTCCACTTT	CASSPKGGSPLHF	TRBJ1-6	NA	NA	13	TRBV4-1
TGTGCCAGCAGCCTCAGACGAGTGGGCCCTCCTTCTTTT	CASSLRRVGPPSF	TRBJ1-1	NA	NA	13	TRBV7-2
TGTGCCAGCACCGTTGACAGCCGAAACACCATATATTTT	CASTVDSRNTIYF	TRBJ1-3	NA	NA	13	TRBV2
TGCGCCAGCACCCGAGATAGCGGGAGGACGAGGAATGAGCAGTTCTTC	CASTRDSGRTRNEQFF	TRBJ2-1	TRBD2	NA	16	TRBV4-1
TGTGCCACCACTAGTCGGTCCGGGGAGCTGTTTTTT	CATTSRSGELFF	TRBJ2-2	NA	NA	12	TRBV27
TGCGCCAGCAGCTTGGGCCCCAGGGACACTGAAGCTTTCTTT	CASSLGPRDTEAFF	TRBJ1-1	NA	once	14	TRBV5-1
TGCGCCAGCAGCCAAGTTTGGTTGAGGACTAGCACAGATACGCAGTATTTT	CASSQVWLRTSTDTQYF	TRBJ2-3	NA	NA	17	TRBV4-1
TGTGCCAGCAGTCGGACTAGCGGGAGCTTGGGTGAGCAGTTCTTC	CASSRTSGSLGEQFF	TRBJ2-1	TRBD2	NA	15	TRBV27
TGTGCCAGCAGCTCTACAGGGTACATATACTATGGCTACACCTTC	CASSSTGYIYYGYTF	TRBJ1-2	NA	NA	15	TRBV5-4
TGTGCCAGCAGTGACTCACCGAGGATAGGGTTGAACCGGGACAACTCCTACGAGCAGTACTTC	CASSDSPRIGLNRDNSYEQYF	TRBJ2-7	NA	NA	21	TRBV6-4
TGTGCCAGCAGTTACGGTGGGGCCCGGGAGGCTGAAGCTTTCTTT	CASSYGGAREAEAFF	TRBJ1-1	NA	NA	15	TRBV6-5
TGTGCCAGCAGCCCACCGACAGGGGGTGGATCACCCCTCCACTTT	CASSPPTGGGSPLHF	TRBJ1-6	TRBD1	once	15	TRBV2
TGCGCCAGCAGCCAAGTTGGCAGGGGGGAAGAGACCCAGTACTTC	CASSQVGRGEETQYF	TRBJ2-5	NA	NA	15	TRBV4-1
TGTGCCACCAGCAGAGATGAAGGCCAGCGCTCCAATGAGCAGTTCTTC	CATSRDEGQRSNEQFF	TRBJ2-1	NA	NA	16	TRBV15
TGTGCCTGGAGTGTACCATATGGAGGTACGAGCTCCTACGAGCAGTACTTC	CAWSVPYGGTSSYEQYF	TRBJ2-7	NA	once	17	TRBV30
TGTGCCAGCTCACCACCGATGACAGGAACCTACGAGCAGTACTTC	CASSPPMTGTYEQYF	TRBJ2-7	NA	few	15	TRBV18
TGTGCCAGCAGCTATCGAGGGAATGAGCAGTTCTTC	CASSYRGNEQFF	TRBJ2-1	NA	NA	12	TRBV7-6
TGTGCCACCAGCAGAGATCCCGGGGGTAGTTCTGGAAACACCATATATTTT	CATSRDPGGSSGNTIYF	TRBJ1-3	NA	NA	17	TRBV15
TGTGCCATCAGTGGGGACAGTCCAACGAAATCACAATTC	CAISGDSPTKSQF	TRBJ2-7	TRBD1	NA	13	TRBV10-3
TGTGCCTGGAGTGACGGGGGTTGGGCCGGGGAGCTGTTTTTT	CAWSDGGWAGELFF	TRBJ2-2	NA	NA	14	TRBV30
TGTGCCAGCAGCCAAGACAGGGATCTAGGCTATGGCTACACCTTC	CASSQDRDLGYGYTF	TRBJ1-2	NA	NA	15	TRBV4-2
TGTGCCAGCAGCGTAGGGGTAGGGACACTTAACACTGAAGCTTTCTTT	CASSVGVGTLNTEAFF	TRBJ1-1	NA	NA	16	TRBV9
TGTGCCAGTAGTTTCCACAGGGAATTTAGTAACTATGGCTACACCTTC	CASSFHREFSNYGYTF	TRBJ1-2	NA	NA	16	TRBV19
TGTGCCAGGACTAGCATAGGCTCCTACAATGAGCAGTTCTTC	CARTSIGSYNEQFF	TRBJ2-1	TRBD2	NA	14	TRBV7-9
TGCGCCAGCAGTGACCCTCAGGGTCCTGAAGCTTTCTTT	CASSDPQGPEAFF	TRBJ1-1	NA	NA	13	TRBV10-2
TGTGCCAGCAGCTTGGACAGAGAAAGCAATCAGCCCCAGCATTTT	CASSLDRESNQPQHF	TRBJ1-5	NA	NA	15	TRBV7-9
TGTGCCAGCAGCGCCGGGACAGGGGGGCAGCCCCAGCATTTT	CASSAGTGGQPQHF	TRBJ1-5	TRBD1	NA	14	TRBV6-6
TGTGCCTGGGACAGGGGTGGTCAGCCCCAGCATTTT	CAWDRGGQPQHF	TRBJ1-5	TRBD1	NA	12	TRBV30
TGCGCCAGCAGGTATCAGGGGATTGCCACAGATACGCAGTATTTT	CASRYQGIATDTQYF	TRBJ2-3	NA	NA	15	TRBV5-1
TGTGCCAGCAGTTTCACAGGGGGACGGTCTGAAGCTTTCTTT	CASSFTGGRSEAFF	TRBJ1-1	TRBD1	NA	14	TRBV27
TGTGCCAGCAGCAGAAGCGGGGGGGTAGATGAGCAGTTCTTC	CASSRSGGVDEQFF	TRBJ2-1	TRBD2	NA	14	TRBV9
TGCGCCAGCAGCCAAGGGACAGGGGGCTATGGCTACACCTTC	CASSQGTGGYGYTF	TRBJ1-2	TRBD1	few	14	TRBV4-1
TGTGCCAGCAGCCCCCCGGGACAGCACACCGGGGAGCTGTTTTTT	CASSPPGQHTGELFF	TRBJ2-2	TRBD1	NA	15	TRBV4-2
TGTGCCAGCAGTTACGGGGACAGGGGGTACGAGCAGTACTTC	CASSYGDRGYEQYF	TRBJ2-7	TRBD1	NA	14	TRBV6-5
TGCGCCAGCAGTGAGTCGTCGCGGGAGGCCGGGGAGCTGTTTTTT	CASSESSREAGELFF	TRBJ2-2	TRBD2	NA	15	TRBV10-1
TGCGCCAGCAGCCAAGAAACGTTCGGACTAGCGGGCGGTACGCAGTATTTT	CASSQETFGLAGGTQYF	TRBJ2-3	TRBD2	once	17	TRBV4-1
TGTGCCAGCAGTTTGGGCAGGAACACTGAAGCTTTCTTT	CASSLGRNTEAFF	TRBJ1-1	NA	NA	13	TRBV27
TGTGCCAGTAGTATAGGGCTAGCGGGCAATGAGCAGTTCTTC	CASSIGLAGNEQFF	TRBJ2-1	TRBD2	once	14	TRBV19
TGTGCCACTTCCGGACAGCCGAGCTCCTATAATTCACCCCTCCACTTT	CATSGQPSSYNSPLHF	TRBJ1-6	NA	NA	16	TRBV30
TGCAGCGTTCCCACTAGCGGGGGCATAGATACGCAGTATTTT	CSVPTSGGIDTQYF	TRBJ2-3	TRBD2	NA	14	TRBV29-1
TGTGCCTGGAGGAGGCCAGACAGGGAATCCTCTGGCTACACCTTC	CAWRRPDRESSGYTF	TRBJ1-2	TRBD1	NA	15	TRBV30